This T cell receptor (beta chain) was recovered during a study of breast tumors, draining lymph nodes, adjacent tissues. Overall study results and limits: Luminal-like breast cancer showed significantly higher tumor–nontumor repertoire similarity than basal-like.

TCRdb reprocessed the multiplex PCR reads via MiXCR and lists one record per CDR3 protein. The table lists fewer than 150,000 distinct CDR3 sequences, approximately 22% of them singletons, with 2.2% in the top ten. This clonotype showed up just a few times. Its antigen is undetermined. The germline V gene has CDR1 MNHEY and CDR2 SMNVEV (reference sequence). The germline V and J ends were trimmed by 5 bases and 7 bases, with 15 bases remaining between them. The CDR3 has 13 amino acids. Breast cancer patients provided tissue from their axillary draining lymph nodes. The sequenced material came from axillary lymph node tissue. The receptor comes from a female donor with breast cancer. Some clones in this sample may be carry-over from other donors' samples. The V and J genes are TRBV27 and TRBJ2-7, with a weak D call TRBD1 (7 bases). CDR3 residues: CASSAAGGIEQYF. DNA for the CDR3: TGTGCCAGCAGTGCGGCAGGGGGGATTGAGCAGTACTTC.